Below, 21 T cell receptor beta chains from the same sample are listed, as sequenced in a study of T cell clusters in autoimmune cytopenias. TRB was amplified by touch-down multiplex PCR, primer pools A and B combined. From the multiplex PCR reads, TCRdb lists one entry per CDR3 protein and no DNA. This sample's table has around 9,800 distinct CDR3 sequences. Roughly 40,000 genome equivalents of blood DNA were amplified for TRB. These data also featured in a second study, about T cell repertoires in aging, cancer and after chemotherapy.

Sequencing used peripheral blood. Every receptor here comes from a human donor in good health.

The gene calls are TRBV7-9 and TRBJ1-6; TCRdb reports TRBD1, a call that lacks DNA to check it against. The V gene's germline CDR1 is SEHNR and CDR2 FQNEAQ (reference sequence). The CDR3 consists of 11 residues. The chain's CDR3 is CASSYRSPLHF.

The chain combines TRBV5-6 with TRBJ2-3; TCRdb proposes TRBD2, but this gene call is untestable without DNA. The CDR3 has 15 amino acids. Germline V lookup: CDR1 SGHDT, CDR2 YYEEEE. The CDR3 reads CASSWGSGGIDTQYF.

The chain combines TRBV27 with TRBJ1-4; TCRdb calls TRBD1, which cannot be checked without DNA. CDR3 length: 14 residues. Germline CDR1 reads MNHEY; CDR2 reads SMNVEV (reference sequence). This CDR3 reads CASRPLGQGEKLFF.

The chain carries TRBV5-6 and TRBJ2-1. CDR1 is SGHDT and CDR2 is YYEEEE in the germline V gene. This CDR3 has 15 residues. CDR3 region: CASSLADSSYNEQFF. The full variable domain, in which reference TRBV5-6 and TRBJ2-1 provide the parts outside the CDR3, is DAGVTQSPTHLIKTRGQQVTLRCSPKSGHDTVSWYQQALGQGPQFIFQYYEEEERQRGNFPDRFSGHQFPNYSSELNVNALLLGDSALYLCASSLADSSYNEQFFGPGTRLTVL.

This rearrangement joins TRBV10-1 to TRBJ2-3. The CDR3 spans 15 residues. CDR1 is WNHNN and CDR2 is SYGVQD in the germline V gene (reference sequence). The CDR3 sequence is CASSESGRDLDTQYF.

This sequence joins TRBV12-3 or TRBV12-4 and TRBJ2-7; the D call from TCRdb, TRBD1, cannot be confirmed without DNA. The CDR3 extends over 15 amino acids. The CDR3 reads CASSWGGARSYEQYF.

This sequence joins TRBV30 and TRBJ1-4; with no DNA, the TCRdb D assignment of TRBD1 cannot be verified. The CDR3 sequence is 13 residues long. The germline V gene encodes CDR1 GTSNPN and CDR2 SVGIG (reference sequence). CDR3 protein: CAWARGTNEKLFF.

V gene TRBV6-5 combines with J gene TRBJ2-1; the TRBD2 assignment by TCRdb is unverifiable without DNA. Germline loops: CDR1 MNHEY, CDR2 SVGAGI. CDR3 length: 15 amino acids. This CDR3 is CASSPTSGSYNEQFF.

The chain joins TRBV7-9 to TRBJ2-3; TCRdb's D call, TRBD1, is unchecked because there is no DNA. There are 14 residues in the CDR3. From germline, CDR1 is SEHNR and CDR2 FQNEAQ (reference sequence). The CDR3 loop reads CASSPGTTADTQYF.

This clonotype registers medium-sized by frequency. The chain's CDR3 is CASSISRGETQYF. This chain links TRBV19 with TRBJ2-5; with no DNA, the TCRdb D assignment of TRBD1 cannot be verified. In germline, CDR1 is LNHDA, CDR2 SQIVND (reference sequence). CDR3 length: 13 amino acids.

This sequence joins TRBV12-3 or TRBV12-4 and TRBJ2-2; TCRdb indicates TRBD2, and absent DNA this call remains unverified. This CDR3 is 16 amino acids long. The CDR3 here is CASSFISGGPTGELFF.

The chain joins TRBV29-1 to TRBJ2-1. The CDR3 is 14 amino acids. Germline lookup yields CDR1 SQVTM and CDR2 ANQGSEA. The chain's CDR3 is CSGSYGNSYNEQFF.

The V and J genes are TRBV27 and TRBJ2-5; as DNA is missing, the TRBD2 call by TCRdb cannot be tested. CDR3 length: 14 amino acids. Germline loops: CDR1 MNHEY, CDR2 SMNVEV (reference sequence). The CDR3: CASSSAGYQETQYF.

This chain links TRBV29-1 with TRBJ1-2. Germline V gene data show CDR1 as SQVTM and CDR2 as ANQGSEA. The CDR3 runs to 12 residues. CDR3 loop: CSVGSRDYGYTF.

V gene TRBV19 combines with J gene TRBJ2-3. This CDR3 comprises 14 residues. Germline values: CDR1 LNHDA, CDR2 SQIVND (reference sequence). CDR3 in amino acids: CASSIVAAGDTQYF.

The chain has TRBV19 and TRBJ1-4. From germline, CDR1 is LNHDA and CDR2 SQIVND (reference sequence). The length of the CDR3 is 13 residues. The CDR3 sequence: CASTSSGNEKLFF.

The chain carries TRBV24-1 and TRBJ2-1. Germline values: CDR1 KGHDR, CDR2 SFDVKD. This CDR3 contains 13 residues. The CDR3 protein is CATQDSAYNEQFF.

This chain connects TRBV29-1 to TRBJ2-3; TCRdb's D gene call, TRBD1, goes unchecked for lack of DNA. Looked up from germline, CDR1 is SQVTM and CDR2 is ANQGSEA. There are 13 residues in the CDR3. This chain's CDR3 is CSVRRGGADTQYF.

The gene calls are TRBV5-4 and TRBJ1-1. CDR1 is SGHNT, CDR2 YYREEE, per germline (reference sequence). The CDR3 totals 12 residues. CDR3 sequence: CASSRSNTEAFF.

The V and J genes are TRBV19 and TRBJ2-7; the D call of TRBD1 rests on TCRdb alone, since no DNA is present to check it. CDR1 is LNHDA and CDR2 is SQIVND in the germline V gene (reference sequence). The CDR3 is 17 residues long. The CDR3 loop is CASSIAGGPGRSYEQYF.

Frequency places this clonotype as medium-sized. This chain links TRBV27 with TRBJ2-1; TCRdb picks TRBD2, but there is no DNA to check that call. CDR1 is MNHEY and CDR2 is SMNVEV in the germline V gene (reference sequence). The CDR3 length is 16 residues. CDR3 sequence reads: CASSQPGTSGYNEQFF.